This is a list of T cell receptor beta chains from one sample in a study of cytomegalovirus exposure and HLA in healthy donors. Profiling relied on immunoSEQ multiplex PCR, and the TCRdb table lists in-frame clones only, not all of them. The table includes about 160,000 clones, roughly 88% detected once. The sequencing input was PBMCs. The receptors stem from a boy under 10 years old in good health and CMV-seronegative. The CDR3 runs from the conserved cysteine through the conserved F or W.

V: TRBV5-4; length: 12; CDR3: CASSDDSKGQFF
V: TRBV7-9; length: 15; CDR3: CASSLVRTDNTEAFF
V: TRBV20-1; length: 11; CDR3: CSAAGQETQYF
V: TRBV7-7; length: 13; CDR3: CASSLGVTDTQYF
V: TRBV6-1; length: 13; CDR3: CASITGTNTEAFF
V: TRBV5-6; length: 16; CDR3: CASSLSGSLWTGELFF
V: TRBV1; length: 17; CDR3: CTSSQEVELAGAQTQYF
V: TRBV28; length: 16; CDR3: CASSFLGQGENQPQHF
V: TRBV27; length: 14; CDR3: CASRGLQGNTEAFF
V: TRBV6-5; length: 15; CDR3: CASSSSRQAGNTIYF
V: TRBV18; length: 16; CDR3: CASSPEGLAGNDEQFF
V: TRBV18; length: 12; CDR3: CASSPSDRGYTF
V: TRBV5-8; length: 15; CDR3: CASSLGTTNTGELFF
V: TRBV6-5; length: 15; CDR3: CASSRGTGSTDTQYF
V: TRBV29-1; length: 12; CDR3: CSVVDRADGYTF